These T cell receptor beta chains were read from a single sample in a study of T cell repertoires in cytomegalovirus infection. TCRdb re-derived calls from the reads in MiXCR, one entry per CDR3 protein. The sample carries about 740,000 distinct CDR3 sequences, less than 40% recorded once. Input material: PBMCs. These receptors were collected from a human donor in good health (CMV status not recorded). Some clones in this sample may be carry-over from other donors' samples. The CDR3 runs from the conserved cysteine through the conserved F or W.

J: TRBJ1-1
V: TRBV6-8
CDR3: CASSYSITGNTEDFF

J: TRBJ2-1
V: TRBV5-1
CDR3: CASSSLAGDEQFF

J: TRBJ2-7
V: TRBV11-2
CDR3: CASSLGPTLTIGYF

J: TRBJ2-2
V: TRBV11-1
CDR3: CASSFLVAGELFF

J: TRBJ2-1
V: TRBV10-3
CDR3: CAISESPLGSGRDRYNEQFF

J: TRBJ2-7
V: TRBV5-1
CDR3: CASSSGRGKGSYEQYF

J: TRBJ2-3
V: TRBV28
CDR3: CASTLRVTLSTDTQYF

J: TRBJ2-7
V: TRBV23-1
CDR3: CASSQIWDLLWGSYEQYF

J: TRBJ2-3
V: TRBV3-1
CDR3: CASSHPLTGGAADTQYF

J: TRBJ2-7
V: TRBV6-6
CDR3: CASSYRRHGRVSYEQYF

J: TRBJ1-4
V: TRBV7-2
CDR3: CASSSRTGGNEKLFF

J: TRBJ1-1
V: TRBV19
CDR3: CASSMRRAHLNTEAFF

J: TRBJ2-1
V: TRBV2
CDR3: CASSESRVSKEPFF

J: TRBJ1-5
V: TRBV10-3
CDR3: CAISGDRVGNQPQHF

J: TRBJ1-2
V: TRBV12-3/TRBV12-4
CDR3: CASSPTNNYGYTF

J: TRBJ2-5
V: TRBV28
CDR3: CYSSSHNVPRETHYF

J: TRBJ2-5
V: TRBV7-9
CDR3: CASSYGERETQYF

J: TRBJ2-7
V: TRBV30
CDR3: CAWSVDPRHEQYF

J: TRBJ1-2
V: TRBV5-6
CDR3: CASSSRDLGRLYGYTF

J: TRBJ1-5
V: TRBV28
CDR3: CASSYPLAGHPQHF

J: TRBJ1-1
V: TRBV6-5
CDR3: CASSLRTGGVRAFF

J: TRBJ2-6
V: TRBV7-2
CDR3: CASSRDAGANVLTF